A selection of T cell receptor beta chains follows, all from one sample in a study of T-cell reconstitution after alpha-beta-depleted transplantation in children. MiXCR was run by TCRdb on the PCR reads, yielding one entry per CDR3 protein. The table records 500,000 to 750,000 distinct CDR3 sequences, over 25% of them present only once. The material was PBMCs, obtained before TCRalphabeta/CD19-depleted stem cell transplant. These receptors were taken from a boy under three years old with Wiskott-Aldrich syndrome, due to receive a stem cell transplant. CDR3s leave out the opening cysteine and the closing phenylalanine or tryptophan. A D gene is named only where the DNA matches it firmly.

v_call	d_call	j_call	cdr3_aa
TRBV29-1	.	TRBJ2-7	SVAPGPNYEQY
TRBV29-1	TRBD2	TRBJ2-7	SASGTSSSYEQY
TRBV5-1	.	TRBJ2-1	ASSPLPGSNEQF
TRBV5-1	.	TRBJ2-5	ASSLTGPSGETQY
TRBV29-1	.	TRBJ2-7	SVEVLTMGEQY
TRBV24-1	.	TRBJ1-1	ATSDLVGGAF
TRBV7-9	.	TRBJ1-1	ASSPRRGYNTEAF
TRBV5-1	.	TRBJ1-2	ASSRTDPYGYT
TRBV30	.	TRBJ2-2	AWSVARALTGELF
TRBV20-1	.	TRBJ1-3	SAIGGNTIY
TRBV10-3	.	TRBJ1-1	AIKGRDAEAF
TRBV7-8	TRBD2	TRBJ2-1	ASKPTRGLGVYNEQF
TRBV20-1	.	TRBJ2-1	SASPLTRGNEQF
TRBV18	.	TRBJ2-5	ASSPSLGVTVQETQY
TRBV7-3	TRBD1	TRBJ2-2	ASSLTRQGANTGELF
TRBV4-2	TRBD1	TRBJ1-5	ASSQVGGQGEQPQH
TRBV20-1	.	TRBJ2-1	SASGTTMDEQF
TRBV27	.	TRBJ1-5	ASSFSGWQPQH
TRBV27	.	TRBJ1-1	ASSRGEGYTEAF
TRBV12-3/TRBV12-4	TRBD2	TRBJ2-7	ASSFIASGSLHEQY
TRBV3-1	TRBD1	TRBJ1-1	ASSLYTTGHTEAF
TRBV28	.	TRBJ2-1	ASSLSFDNEQF
TRBV20-1	.	TRBJ2-7	SARSIEWEQY
TRBV28	TRBD1	TRBJ2-1	ASSVAGQGDREQF
TRBV5-1	.	TRBJ1-1	ASSLRLNTEAF
TRBV29-1	.	TRBJ1-2	SGREAGGNYGYT
TRBV11-3	.	TRBJ2-1	ASSPRRHSGYNEQF
TRBV7-2	.	TRBJ2-1	ASSYRDWAYNEQF
TRBV2	.	TRBJ2-3	ASSGAADTQY
TRBV5-1	TRBD2	TRBJ2-1	ASSLDASGSSYNEQF
TRBV27	TRBD2	TRBJ2-1	ATHGTSGRGFYNEQF
TRBV5-1	.	TRBJ2-4	ASSMQGQNIQY
TRBV20-1	.	TRBJ2-5	SAPALKETQY
TRBV27	TRBD1	TRBJ2-1	ASRRGHLHNEQF
TRBV9	.	TRBJ2-3	ASSVGDPSTDTQY
TRBV20-1	.	TRBJ1-1	SARNPVEYTEAF
TRBV7-3	.	TRBJ2-1	ASSLTSLGSYNEQF
TRBV12-5	.	TRBJ2-1	ASGSHNEQF
TRBV28	.	TRBJ2-7	ASTSFAKGTYEQY